This TCR beta chain was identified during a study of T cells in Graves' hyperthyroidism and ophthalmopathy. Based on clinical symptoms, serum thyroxine and TRAb, thyroid ultrasound and orbital computed tomography, diagnoses were reached. Under 12 ml fresh peripheral blood yielded the PBMCs. RNA transcripts served as the template for amplifying TCR beta CDR3 regions. The TCR CDR3 first-round RT-PCR relied on the HTBI primer set. TCRdb reprocessed the multiplex PCR reads with MiXCR, giving one entry per CDR3 protein. The sample contains about 740,000 distinct CDR3 sequences, approximately 15% of which appear only once. Source material: blood. The receptor's source is a woman between 18 and 29 years old with Graves' hyperthyroidism.

CDR3 protein: CASSVGTGARNTIYF. In DNA form, the CDR3 reads TGTGCCAGCAGCGTAGGGACAGGGGCTCGAAACACCATATATTTT. This chain links TRBV9 with TRBJ1-3, with 9 bases matching TRBD1. Germline CDR1 reads SGDLS; CDR2 reads YYNGEE. With 0 bases clipped from V and 5 bases from J, the junction kept 3 bases outside the gene matches. The CDR3 consists of 15 residues.